The clone carrying this T cell receptor beta chain was counted between two and nine times. Antigen: not known. The record originates from a study of beta chain features in type 1 diabetes. Study-wide results and limits: Lower insertion and higher deletion counts appeared at VDJ junctions in type 1 diabetes patients. For Type 1 diabetes patients, all four CD4+ subsets carried TCRB CDR3s that were moderately but significantly shorter.

Expressed TCRB transcripts were sequenced because the isolated RNA had all been reverse transcribed beforehand. The repertoire was sequenced with immunoSEQ multiplex PCR; TCRdb's copy has only in-frame clones and lacks some. The top ten hold just under 0.035% of the sample, which has some 230,000 clones, over 7.5% seen once. The CDR3 is made up of 14 amino acids. CDR1 and CDR2 from the germline V gene are SQVTM and ANQGSEA. V was pared by 7 bases and J by 1 base, with 16 bases between. The TCR was taken from a woman younger than 35 in good health. Input material: naive CD4+ T cells from blood. V gene TRBV29-1 combines with J gene TRBJ1-1; D is unresolved. Here the CDR3 reads CSAPRELTNTEAFF. The CDR3 DNA reads as TGCAGCGCGCCCCGGGAACTTACGAACACTGAAGCTTTCTTT. Using reference TRBV29-1 and TRBJ1-1 for the parts outside the CDR3, the full variable domain is SAVISQKPSRDICQRGTSLTIQCQVDSQVTMMFWYRQQPGQSLTLIATANQGSEATYESGFVIDKFPISRPNLTFSTLTVSNMSPEDSSIYLCSAPRELTNTEAFFGQGTRLTVV.